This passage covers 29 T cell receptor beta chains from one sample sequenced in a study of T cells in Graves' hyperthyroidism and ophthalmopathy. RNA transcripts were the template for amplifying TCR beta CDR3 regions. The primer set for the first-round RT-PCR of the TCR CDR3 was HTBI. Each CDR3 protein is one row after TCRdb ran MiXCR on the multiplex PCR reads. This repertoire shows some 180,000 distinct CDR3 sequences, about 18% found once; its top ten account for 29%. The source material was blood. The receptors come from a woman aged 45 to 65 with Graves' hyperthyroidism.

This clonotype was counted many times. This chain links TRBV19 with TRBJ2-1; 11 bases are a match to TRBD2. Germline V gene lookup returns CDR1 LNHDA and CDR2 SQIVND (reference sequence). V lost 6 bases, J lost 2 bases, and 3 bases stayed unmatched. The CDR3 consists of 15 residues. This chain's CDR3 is CASSPGLAAYNEQFF. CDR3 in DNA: TGTGCCAGTAGCCCGGGACTAGCGGCCTACAATGAGCAGTTCTTC.

The CDR3 bases are TGTGCCAGCAGCCCGTATACTAACTATGGCTACACCTTC. It specifies CASSPYTNYGYTF. The chain links TRBV12-3 or TRBV12-4 to TRBJ1-2; no clear D gene. CDR3 size: 13 residues. V was pared by 6 bases and J by 0 bases, with 8 bases between.

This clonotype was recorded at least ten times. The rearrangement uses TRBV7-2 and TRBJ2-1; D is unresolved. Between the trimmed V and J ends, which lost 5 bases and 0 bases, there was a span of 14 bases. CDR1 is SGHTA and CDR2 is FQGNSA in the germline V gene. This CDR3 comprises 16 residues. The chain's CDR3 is CASSKHSSSSYNEQFF. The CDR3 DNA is TGTGCCAGCAGCAAACACTCGTCCAGCTCCTACAATGAGCAGTTCTTC.

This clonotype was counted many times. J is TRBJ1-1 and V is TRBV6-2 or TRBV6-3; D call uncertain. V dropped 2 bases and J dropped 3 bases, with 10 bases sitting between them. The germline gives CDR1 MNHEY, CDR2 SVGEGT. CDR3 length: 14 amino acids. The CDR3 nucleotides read TGTGCCAGCAGTTACGCAGAGGGTTACACTGAAGCTTTCTTT. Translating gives CASSYAEGYTEAFF.

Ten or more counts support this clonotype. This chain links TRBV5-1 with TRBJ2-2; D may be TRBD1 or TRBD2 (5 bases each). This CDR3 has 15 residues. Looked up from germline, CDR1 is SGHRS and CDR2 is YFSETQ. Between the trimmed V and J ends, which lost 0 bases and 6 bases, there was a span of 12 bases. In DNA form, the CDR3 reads TGCGCCAGCAGCTTGGACCCGGGGCTGGCCGGGGAGCTGTTTTTT. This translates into CASSLDPGLAGELFF.

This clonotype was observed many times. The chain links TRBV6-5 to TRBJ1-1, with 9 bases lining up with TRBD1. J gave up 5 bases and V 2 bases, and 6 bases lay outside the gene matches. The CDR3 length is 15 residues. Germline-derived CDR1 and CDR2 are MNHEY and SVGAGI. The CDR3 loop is CASSYDRGLWTEAFF. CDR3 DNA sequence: TGTGCCAGCAGTTACGACAGGGGGTTGTGGACTGAAGCTTTCTTT.

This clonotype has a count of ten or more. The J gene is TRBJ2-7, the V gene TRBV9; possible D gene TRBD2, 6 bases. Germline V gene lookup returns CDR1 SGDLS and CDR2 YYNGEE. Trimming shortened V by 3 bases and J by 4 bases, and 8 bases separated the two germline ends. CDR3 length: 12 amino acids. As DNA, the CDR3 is TGTGCCAGCAGCGGGAGGGGTTACGAGCAGTACTTC. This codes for CASSGRGYEQYF.

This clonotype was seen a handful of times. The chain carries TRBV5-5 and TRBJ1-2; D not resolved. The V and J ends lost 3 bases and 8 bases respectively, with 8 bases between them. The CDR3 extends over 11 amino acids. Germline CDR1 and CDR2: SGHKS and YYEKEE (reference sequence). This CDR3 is CASSSVEGYTF. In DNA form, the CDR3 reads TGTGCCAGCAGCTCGGTCGAGGGCTACACCTTC.

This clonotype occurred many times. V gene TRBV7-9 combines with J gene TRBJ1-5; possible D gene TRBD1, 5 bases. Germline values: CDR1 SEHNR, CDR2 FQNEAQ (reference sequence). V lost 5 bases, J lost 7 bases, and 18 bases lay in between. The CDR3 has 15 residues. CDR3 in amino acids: CASSAPGGDNQPQHF. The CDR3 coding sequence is TGTGCCAGCAGCGCCCCGGGGGGGGATAACCAGCCCCAGCATTTT.

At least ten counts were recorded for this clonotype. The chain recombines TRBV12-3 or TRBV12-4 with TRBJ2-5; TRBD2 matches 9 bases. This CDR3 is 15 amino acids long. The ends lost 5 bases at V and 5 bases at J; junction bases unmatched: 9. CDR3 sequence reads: CASSPRGLAGETQYF. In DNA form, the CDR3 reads TGTGCCAGCAGTCCCCGGGGACTAGCAGGGGAGACCCAGTACTTC.

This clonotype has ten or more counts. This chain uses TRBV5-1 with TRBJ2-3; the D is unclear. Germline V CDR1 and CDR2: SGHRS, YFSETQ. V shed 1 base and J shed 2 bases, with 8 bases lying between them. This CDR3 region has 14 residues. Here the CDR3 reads CASSLTPYTDTQYF. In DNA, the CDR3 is TGCGCCAGCAGCTTGACACCGTACACAGATACGCAGTATTTT.

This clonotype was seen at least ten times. The chain's CDR3 is CASSLYGGLRDTQYF. DNA for the CDR3: TGTGCCAGCAGTTTATATGGGGGGCTGAGAGATACGCAGTATTTT. The V and J genes are TRBV28 and TRBJ2-3; perhaps D is TRBD1 or TRBD2 (6 bases each). The CDR3 sequence is 15 residues long. V was cut by 1 base and J by 5 bases, with 13 bases left in between. Germline CDR1 is MDHEN and CDR2 is SYDVKM.

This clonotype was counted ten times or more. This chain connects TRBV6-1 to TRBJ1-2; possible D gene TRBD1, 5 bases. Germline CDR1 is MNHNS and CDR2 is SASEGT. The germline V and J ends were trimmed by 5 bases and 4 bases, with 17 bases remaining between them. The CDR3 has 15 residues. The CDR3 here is CASSSPGRSIYGYTF. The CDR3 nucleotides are TGTGCCAGCAGTTCCCCGGGACGGAGCATCTATGGCTACACCTTC.

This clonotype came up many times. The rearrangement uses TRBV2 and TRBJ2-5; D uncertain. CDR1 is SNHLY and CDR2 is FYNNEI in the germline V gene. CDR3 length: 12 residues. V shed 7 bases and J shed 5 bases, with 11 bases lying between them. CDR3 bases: TGTGCCAGCAAAGGCGGTGCGGAGACCCAGTACTTC. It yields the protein CASKGGAETQYF.

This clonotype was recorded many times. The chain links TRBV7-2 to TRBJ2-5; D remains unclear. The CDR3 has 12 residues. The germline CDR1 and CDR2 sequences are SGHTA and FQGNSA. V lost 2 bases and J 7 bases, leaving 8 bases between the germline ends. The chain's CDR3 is CASSLNGRTQYF. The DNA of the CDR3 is TGTGCCAGCAGCTTAAACGGCCGGACCCAGTACTTC.

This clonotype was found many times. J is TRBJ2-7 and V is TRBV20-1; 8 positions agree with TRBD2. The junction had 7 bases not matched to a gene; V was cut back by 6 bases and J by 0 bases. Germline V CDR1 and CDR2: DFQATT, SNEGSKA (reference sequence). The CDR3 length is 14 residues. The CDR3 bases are TGCAGTGCATTTAGCGGGGAGAGCTCCTACGAGCAGTACTTC. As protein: CSAFSGESSYEQYF.

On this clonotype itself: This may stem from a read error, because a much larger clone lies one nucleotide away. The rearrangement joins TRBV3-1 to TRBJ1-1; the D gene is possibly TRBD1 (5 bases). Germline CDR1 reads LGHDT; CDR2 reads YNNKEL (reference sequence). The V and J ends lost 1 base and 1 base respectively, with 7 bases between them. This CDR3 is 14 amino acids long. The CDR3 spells CASSQAGGNTEAFF. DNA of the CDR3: TGTGCCAGCAGCCAAGCTGGGGGGAACACTGAAGCTTTCTTT.

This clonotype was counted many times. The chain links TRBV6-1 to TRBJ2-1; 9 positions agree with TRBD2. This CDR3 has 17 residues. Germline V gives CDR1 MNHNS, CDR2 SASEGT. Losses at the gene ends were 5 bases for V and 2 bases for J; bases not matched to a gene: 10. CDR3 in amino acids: CASSTPSGGRTYNEQFF. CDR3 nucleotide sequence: TGTGCCAGCAGTACCCCAAGCGGGGGGAGGACCTACAATGAGCAGTTCTTC.

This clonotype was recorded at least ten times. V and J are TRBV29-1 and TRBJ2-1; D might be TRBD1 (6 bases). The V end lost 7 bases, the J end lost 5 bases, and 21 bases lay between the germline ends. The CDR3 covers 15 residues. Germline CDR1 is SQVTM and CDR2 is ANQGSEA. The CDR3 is CSGGGLTGWDNEQFF. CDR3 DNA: TGCAGCGGCGGAGGCCTAACAGGGTGGGACAATGAGCAGTTCTTC.

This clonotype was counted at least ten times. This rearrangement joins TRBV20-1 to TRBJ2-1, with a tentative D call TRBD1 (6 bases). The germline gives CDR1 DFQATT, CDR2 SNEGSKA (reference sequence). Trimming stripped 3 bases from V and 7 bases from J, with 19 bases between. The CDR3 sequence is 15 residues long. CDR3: CSARILGSGVNEQFF. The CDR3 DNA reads TGCAGTGCTAGGATTCTCGGATCAGGGGTGAATGAGCAGTTCTTC.

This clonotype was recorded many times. CDR3 loop: CSVPPTGRKTDTQYF. CDR3 sequence (DNA): TGCAGTGTCCCACCGACAGGGAGAAAGACAGATACGCAGTATTTT. V gene TRBV20-1 combines with J gene TRBJ2-3; 7 bases align to TRBD1. The V and J ends lost 7 bases and 3 bases, in that order; junction bases with no gene match: 13. This CDR3 comprises 15 residues. Germline loops: CDR1 DFQATT, CDR2 SNEGSKA (reference sequence).

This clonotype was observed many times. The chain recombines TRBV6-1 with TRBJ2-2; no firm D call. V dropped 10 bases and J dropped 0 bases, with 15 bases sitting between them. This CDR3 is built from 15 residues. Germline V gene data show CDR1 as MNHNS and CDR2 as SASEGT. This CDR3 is CATYAWGTNTGELFF. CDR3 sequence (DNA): TGTGCCACCTACGCATGGGGAACGAACACCGGGGAGCTGTTTTTT.

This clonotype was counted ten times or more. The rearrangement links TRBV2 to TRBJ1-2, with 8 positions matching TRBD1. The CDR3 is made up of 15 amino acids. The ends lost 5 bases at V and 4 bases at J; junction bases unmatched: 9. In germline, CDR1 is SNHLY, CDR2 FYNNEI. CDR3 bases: TGTGCCAGCAGTCCCCGGGGCAGGGGGCCCTATGGCTACACCTTC. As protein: CASSPRGRGPYGYTF.

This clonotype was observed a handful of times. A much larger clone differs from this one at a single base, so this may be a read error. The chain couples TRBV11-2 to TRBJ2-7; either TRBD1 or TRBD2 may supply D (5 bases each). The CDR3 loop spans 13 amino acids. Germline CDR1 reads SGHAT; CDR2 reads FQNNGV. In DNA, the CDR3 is TGTGCCAGCAGCTCGCCGGGGACCTACGAGCAGTGCTTC. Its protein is CASSSPGTYEQCF. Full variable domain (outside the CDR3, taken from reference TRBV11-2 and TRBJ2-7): EAGVAQSPRYKIIEKRQSVAFWCNPISGHATLYWYQQILGQGPKLLIQFQNNGVVDDSQLPKDRFSAERLKGVDSTLKIQPAKLEDSAVYLCASSSPGTYEQCFGPGTRLTVT.

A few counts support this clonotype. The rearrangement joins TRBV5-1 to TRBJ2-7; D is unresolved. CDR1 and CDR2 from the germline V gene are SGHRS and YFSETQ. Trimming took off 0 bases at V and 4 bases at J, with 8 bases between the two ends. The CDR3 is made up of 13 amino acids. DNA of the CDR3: TGCGCCAGCAGCTTGGAGGAGACATACGAGCAGTACTTC. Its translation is CASSLEETYEQYF.

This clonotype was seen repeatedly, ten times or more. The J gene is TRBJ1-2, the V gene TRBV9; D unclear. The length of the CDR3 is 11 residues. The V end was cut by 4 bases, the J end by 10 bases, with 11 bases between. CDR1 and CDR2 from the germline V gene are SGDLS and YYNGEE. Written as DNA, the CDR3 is TGTGCCAGCAGCTATAACGAACACTACACCTTC. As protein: CASSYNEHYTF.

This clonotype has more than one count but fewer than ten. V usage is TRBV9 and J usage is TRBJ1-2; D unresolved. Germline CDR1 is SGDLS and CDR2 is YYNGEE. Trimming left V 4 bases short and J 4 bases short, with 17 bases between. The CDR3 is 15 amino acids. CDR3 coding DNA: TGTGCCAGCAGCCCGTACGTGGCAGGCGGCTATGGCTACACCTTC. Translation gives CASSPYVAGGYGYTF.

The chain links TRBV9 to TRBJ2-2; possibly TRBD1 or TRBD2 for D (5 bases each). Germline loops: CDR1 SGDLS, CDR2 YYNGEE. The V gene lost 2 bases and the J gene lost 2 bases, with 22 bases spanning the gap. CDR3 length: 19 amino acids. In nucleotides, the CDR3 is TGTGCCAGCAGCGTCCCCGGGGCCAGATTGGGATTAAACACCGGGGAGCTGTTTTTT. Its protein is CASSVPGARLGLNTGELFF.

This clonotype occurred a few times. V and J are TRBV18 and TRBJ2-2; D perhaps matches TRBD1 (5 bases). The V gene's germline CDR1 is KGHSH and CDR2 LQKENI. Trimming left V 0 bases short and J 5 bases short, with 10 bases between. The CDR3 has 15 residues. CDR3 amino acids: CASSPPGLGTGELFF. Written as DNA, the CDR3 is TGTGCCAGCTCACCACCGGGGCTGGGGACCGGGGAGCTGTTTTTT.